The rows below give T cell receptor beta chains drawn from one sample of a study of cytomegalovirus exposure and HLA in healthy donors. Assay: immunoSEQ multiplex PCR; the TCRdb copy retains only in-frame clones and omits some. Of around 92,000 clones in the sample, approximately 83% were seen once. Specimen: PBMCs. These receptors came from a female donor in good health and CMV-seropositive. The CDR3 runs from the conserved cysteine through the conserved F or W. A D gene is named only where the DNA matches it firmly. A clone size is listed for some rows: how often the clone was seen (once, few, many), or a class if it is expanded.

J gene,D gene,V gene,clone size,CDR3 protein,CDR3 DNA
TRBJ2-7,-,TRBV5-1,-,CASSPVVKGYEQYF,TGCGCCAGCAGCCCCGTTGTGAAGGGGTACGAGCAGTACTTC
TRBJ2-2,TRBD2,TRBV2,-,CASSVDEGAGGNTGELFF,TGTGCCAGCAGTGTAGACGAGGGAGCGGGGGGGAACACCGGGGAGCTGTTTTTT
TRBJ1-3,-,TRBV2,once,CASGWAQKNSGNTIYF,TGTGCCAGCGGCTGGGCACAGAAAAACTCTGGAAACACCATATATTTT
TRBJ2-1,TRBD2,TRBV18,-,CASSSTSGSSYNEQFF,TGTGCCAGCTCATCAACTAGCGGGAGCTCCTACAATGAGCAGTTCTTC
TRBJ2-1,-,TRBV6-1,-,CASKLTEIYNEQFF,TGTGCCAGCAAATTGACAGAGATATACAATGAGCAGTTCTTC
TRBJ2-7,TRBD1,TRBV11-2,few,CASSQGQGAGGTYEQYF,TGTGCCAGCAGCCAAGGACAGGGGGCTGGTGGGACCTACGAGCAGTACTTC
TRBJ2-7,TRBD1,TRBV5-6,-,CASRRQGDPYEQYF,TGTGCCAGCAGGCGACAGGGGGACCCCTACGAGCAGTACTTC
TRBJ2-7,TRBD1,TRBV10-2,-,CASSEPGQAYEQYF,TGCGCCAGCAGTGAGCCGGGACAGGCCTACGAGCAGTACTTC
TRBJ2-7,-,TRBV5-6,-,CASSRQAAYEQYF,TGTGCCAGCAGCCGACAGGCTGCTTACGAGCAGTACTTC
TRBJ2-1,TRBD2,TRBV10-3,-,CAISETSGGKATYNEQFF,TGTGCCATCAGTGAGACTAGCGGGGGAAAAGCTACCTACAATGAGCAGTTCTTC